This T cell receptor beta chain was documented in a study of control samples from healthy donors and cancer patients. This clone showed up just once. Sequenced by immunoSEQ multiplex PCR; TCRdb stores in-frame clones only, minus some. The sample has about 130,000 clones; about 93% are singletons. The germline V gene encodes CDR1 LNHDA and CDR2 SQIVND (reference sequence). V lost 7 bases to trimming and J lost 4 bases, with 19 bases between them. This CDR3 is built from 15 residues. The chain couples TRBV19 to TRBJ1-1, with D possibly being TRBD1 (5 bases). Material for sequencing was blood. This clonotype was sampled from a man aged 18 to 30 in good health. CDR3 DNA: TGTGCCAGTACCTCCCTGGGGGTTTCGGGCACTGAAGCTTTCTTT. Its translation is CASTSLGVSGTEAFF. Filled out from reference TRBV19 and TRBJ1-1, the complete variable domain reads DGGITQSPKYLFRKEGQNVTLSCEQNLNHDAMYWYRQDPGQGLRLIYYSQIVNDFQKGDIAEGYSVSREKKESFPLTVTSAQKNPTAFYLCASTSLGVSGTEAFFGQGTRLTVV.